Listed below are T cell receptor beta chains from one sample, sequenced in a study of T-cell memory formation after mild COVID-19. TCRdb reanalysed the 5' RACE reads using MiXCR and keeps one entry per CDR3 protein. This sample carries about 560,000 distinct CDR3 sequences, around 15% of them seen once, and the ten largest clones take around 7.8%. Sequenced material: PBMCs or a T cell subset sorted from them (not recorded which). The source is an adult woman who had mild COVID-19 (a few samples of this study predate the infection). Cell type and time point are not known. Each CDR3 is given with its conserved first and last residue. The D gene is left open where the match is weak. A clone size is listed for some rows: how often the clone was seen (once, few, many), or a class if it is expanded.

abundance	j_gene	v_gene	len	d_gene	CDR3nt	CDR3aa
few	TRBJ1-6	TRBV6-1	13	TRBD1	TGTGCCAGTAATGACAGGGATTATTCACCCCTCCACTTT	CASNDRDYSPLHF
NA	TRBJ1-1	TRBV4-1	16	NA	TGCGCCAGCAGCCAACCCGGGACGGCGGGGAACACTGAAGCTTTCTTT	CASSQPGTAGNTEAFF
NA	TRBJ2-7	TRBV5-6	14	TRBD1	TGTGCCAGCAGAGGGACAGGAGGATCCTACGAGCAGTACTTC	CASRGTGGSYEQYF
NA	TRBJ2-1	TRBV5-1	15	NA	TGCGCCAGCAGCTTGGTCTATAGGTCCTACAATGAGCAGTTCTTC	CASSLVYRSYNEQFF
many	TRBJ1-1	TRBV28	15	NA	TGTGCCAGCAGTTTCATAGGACACTGGAACACTGAAGCTTTCTTT	CASSFIGHWNTEAFF
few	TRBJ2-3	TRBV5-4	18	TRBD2	TGTGCCAGCAGCTCAGGACTAGCGGGCCCATTGAGCACAGATACGCAGTATTTT	CASSSGLAGPLSTDTQYF
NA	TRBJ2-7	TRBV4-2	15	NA	TGTGCCAGCAGCCAAGTACTAGGGGCCTCGTACGAGCAGTACTTC	CASSQVLGASYEQYF
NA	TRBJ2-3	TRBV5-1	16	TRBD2	TGCGCCAGCAGCCAATCGACTAGCGGGGTAACAGATACGCAGTATTTT	CASSQSTSGVTDTQYF
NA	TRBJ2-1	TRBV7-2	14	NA	TGTGCCAGCAGCCCCCCGATTCGGGGGTATGAGCAGTTCTTC	CASSPPIRGYEQFF
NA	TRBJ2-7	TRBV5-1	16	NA	TGCGCCAGCAGCTTGACCCCGGGACCAACCTCCTACGAGCAGTACTTC	CASSLTPGPTSYEQYF
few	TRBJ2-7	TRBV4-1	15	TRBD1	TGCGCCAGCAGGCCCACAGGGGGAAAAGCCTACGAGCAGTACTTC	CASRPTGGKAYEQYF
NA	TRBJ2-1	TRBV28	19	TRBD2	TGTGCCAGCAGTTTCCGGTCGCTAGCGGGAGATCTCTCCTACAATGAGCAGTTCTTC	CASSFRSLAGDLSYNEQFF
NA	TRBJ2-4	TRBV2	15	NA	TGTGCCAGCAGTGACAGGGTGATTGCCAAAAACATTCAGTACTTC	CASSDRVIAKNIQYF
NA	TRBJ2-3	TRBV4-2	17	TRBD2	TGTGCCAGCAGCCCCAAGGGACGAGCGGGGGAGGAAGATACGCAGTATTTT	CASSPKGRAGEEDTQYF
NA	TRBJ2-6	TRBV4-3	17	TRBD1	TGCGCCAGCAGCCAACGGACAGGGGATTCCGGGGCCAACGTCCTGACTTTC	CASSQRTGDSGANVLTF
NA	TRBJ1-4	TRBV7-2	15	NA	TGTGCCAGCCTAAACCGCCCAGGAAGTAATGAAAAACTGTTTTTT	CASLNRPGSNEKLFF
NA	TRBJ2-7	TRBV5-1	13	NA	TGCGCCAGCAGCTTGGCTAGTTGGGACGAGCAGTACTTC	CASSLASWDEQYF
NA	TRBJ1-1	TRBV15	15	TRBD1	TGTGCCACCAGCAGTGGGGGACAGGGAGGCACTGAAGCTTTCTTT	CATSSGGQGGTEAFF
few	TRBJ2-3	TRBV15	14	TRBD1	TGTGCCACCAGCAGAGAACAGGGGCGGAATACGCAGTATTTT	CATSREQGRNTQYF
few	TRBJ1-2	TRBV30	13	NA	TGTGCCTGGAGTGTACGGTATGACTATGGCTACACCTTC	CAWSVRYDYGYTF
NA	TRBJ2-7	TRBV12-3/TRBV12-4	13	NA	TGTGCCAGCAGTGTACAACAACCCACCGAGCAGTACTTC	CASSVQQPTEQYF
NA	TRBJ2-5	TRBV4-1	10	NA	TGCGCCAGCAGCCCACTAGACCAGTACTTC	CASSPLDQYF
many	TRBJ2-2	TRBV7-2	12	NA	TGTGCCAGCAGCCAATACACCGGGGAGCTGTTTTTT	CASSQYTGELFF
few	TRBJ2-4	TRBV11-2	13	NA	TGTGCCAGCAGCTTAGATTGGGGGAACATTCAGTACTTC	CASSLDWGNIQYF
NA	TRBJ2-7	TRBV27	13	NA	TGTGCCAGCAGAGAGGGGGGGCTAAACGAGCAGTACTTC	CASREGGLNEQYF
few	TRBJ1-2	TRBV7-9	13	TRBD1	TGTGCCAGCAGCTCCGGACAGGGGATCCAGTACACCTTC	CASSSGQGIQYTF
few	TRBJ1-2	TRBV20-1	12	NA	TGCAGTGCTTCCCGGACAGACTTGGGCTACACCTTC	CSASRTDLGYTF
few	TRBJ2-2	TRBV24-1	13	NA	TGTGCCACCGCGATCGCCGGGAGCCGGGAGCTGTTTTTT	CATAIAGSRELFF
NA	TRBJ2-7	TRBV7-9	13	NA	TGTGCCAGCAGCTCGTCCGCGGTAGGCGAGCAGTACTTC	CASSSSAVGEQYF
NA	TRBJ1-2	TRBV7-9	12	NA	TGTGCCAGCAGCGCAACGGGGGTTGGCTACACCTTC	CASSATGVGYTF
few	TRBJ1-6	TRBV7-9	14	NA	TGTGCCAGCAGCCTCGGACAGCTGTATTCACCCCTCCACTTT	CASSLGQLYSPLHF
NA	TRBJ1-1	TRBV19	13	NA	TGTGCCAGTATGATCCTCGGGGGATCTGAAGCTTTCTTT	CASMILGGSEAFF
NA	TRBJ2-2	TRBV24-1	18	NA	TGTGCCACCAGTGATCCCGCCGGGAAACACCACACCACCGGGGAGCTGTTTTTT	CATSDPAGKHHTTGELFF
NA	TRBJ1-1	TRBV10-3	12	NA	TGTGCCATCAGTGCAGGGGTCACTGAAGCTTTCTTT	CAISAGVTEAFF
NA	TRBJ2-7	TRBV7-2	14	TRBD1	TGTGCCAGCAGCTCCGAGACAGGGTCGTACGAGCAGTACTTC	CASSSETGSYEQYF
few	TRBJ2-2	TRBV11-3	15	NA	TGTGCCAGCAGCTTACAGGGTCAGAACACCGGGGAGCTGTTTTTT	CASSLQGQNTGELFF
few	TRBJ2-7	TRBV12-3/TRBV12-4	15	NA	TGTGCCAGCAGTTTAGGCCCGGGGAGCTCCTACGAGCAGTACTTC	CASSLGPGSSYEQYF
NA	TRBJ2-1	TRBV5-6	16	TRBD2	TGTGCCAGCAGCTTTTTCGGACTAGCGGGAGCCGGGCGGCAGTTCTTC	CASSFFGLAGAGRQFF
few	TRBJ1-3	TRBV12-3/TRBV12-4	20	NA	TGTGCCAGCAGTCGCCTTGTGGGGCTTACAGGTGGATTGTCTGGAAACACCATATATTTT	CASSRLVGLTGGLSGNTIYF
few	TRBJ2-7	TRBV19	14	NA	TGTGCCAGTAGTATAGATATAGGCTTCTACGAGCAGTACTTC	CASSIDIGFYEQYF
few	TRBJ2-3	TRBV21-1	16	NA	TGTGCCAGCAGCAAAGGCTCGCGGGGGGGCACAGATACGCAGTATTTT	CASSKGSRGGTDTQYF
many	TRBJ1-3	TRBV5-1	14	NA	TGCGCCAGCAGCGGCGGGGGCCCTGGAAACACCATATATTTT	CASSGGGPGNTIYF
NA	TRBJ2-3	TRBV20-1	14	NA	TGCAGTGCCGGTGACTCCTGGGGCACAGATACGCAGTATTTT	CSAGDSWGTDTQYF
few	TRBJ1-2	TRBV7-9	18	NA	TGTGCCAGCAGCTTATCATCGTCGGGGGTTGGGATTGGCGGTGGCTACACCTTC	CASSLSSSGVGIGGGYTF
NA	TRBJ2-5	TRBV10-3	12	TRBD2	TGTGCGGCGGGGGGGATACAAGAGACCCAGTACTTC	CAAGGIQETQYF
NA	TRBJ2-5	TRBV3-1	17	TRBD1	TGTGCCAGCAGCCAATCGTTCGGGACAGGGGGCGATGAGACCCAGTACTTC	CASSQSFGTGGDETQYF